This is a list of T cell receptor beta chains from one sample in a study of monozygotic twins with inflammatory bowel disease. TCRdb re-called the 5' RACE reads; one entry per CDR3 protein, DNA not given. This table holds around 450,000 distinct CDR3 sequences. Sample: blood. The receptors come from a human donor with ulcerative colitis or Crohn's disease, or a healthy co-twin of an affected twin (not recorded which). The CDR3 runs from the conserved cysteine through the conserved F or W.

v_gene	j_gene	CDR3aa
TRBV20-1	TRBJ2-1	CSAREDSVGHYNEQFF
TRBV18	TRBJ2-6	CASSPRGRQGQGANVLTF
TRBV29-1	TRBJ1-5	CSVAGPEINQPQHF
TRBV29-1	TRBJ2-7	CSVEIPGHNSYEQYF
TRBV12-3/TRBV12-4	TRBJ2-7	CASSLGGGDEQYF
TRBV5-1	TRBJ1-1	CASTPQGGTEAFF
TRBV6-1	TRBJ1-3	CAGATVGNTIYF
TRBV5-1	TRBJ1-1	CASSKGTENTEAFF
TRBV5-1	TRBJ1-1	CASYRDRNTEAFF
TRBV20-1	TRBJ2-3	CSAIFWGLDTQYF
TRBV18	TRBJ2-7	CASSPTQPRAYEQYF
TRBV5-1	TRBJ1-1	CASSLLSTNTEAFF
TRBV6-5	TRBJ2-6	CASRRGANVLTF
TRBV9	TRBJ1-2	CASSEGGYGGGYTF
TRBV5-1	TRBJ2-1	CASSLAGQAEQFF
TRBV20-1	TRBJ2-3	CSAREDMDTQYF
TRBV12-3/TRBV12-4	TRBJ1-2	CASSPYQGARGYTF
TRBV4-1	TRBJ1-1	CASSPRQRVSGNTEAFF
TRBV7-6	TRBJ2-2	CASSQNGGTGELFF
TRBV5-1	TRBJ1-6	CASKERQWDSPLHF
TRBV20-1	TRBJ2-7	CSAQGKDHFEQYF
TRBV29-1	TRBJ1-1	CSVGGRAGTEAFF
TRBV28	TRBJ2-2	CASSLYRDDTGELFF
TRBV5-5	TRBJ2-3	CASSLEGGSDTQYF
TRBV2	TRBJ1-5	CASRSSSGNQPQHF
TRBV3-1	TRBJ2-7	CASSQGTSGGLEQYF
TRBV5-8	TRBJ1-6	CASSPMDSTNSPLHF
TRBV6-2/TRBV6-3	TRBJ2-1	CASSSLAGIYNEQFF
TRBV28	TRBJ2-7	CASSSKTYEQYF
TRBV7-9	TRBJ2-1	CASSLGQIGADEQFF
TRBV20-1	TRBJ1-2	CSAQQGSYGYTF
TRBV11-2	TRBJ2-2	CASEPAWASANTGELFF
TRBV12-3/TRBV12-4	TRBJ1-1	CASSLIRIMNTEAFF
TRBV28	TRBJ2-3	CAWSDPFLTDTQYF